This section outlines one T cell receptor (beta chain) sequence together with its context. CDR3 size: 14 residues. Trimming took 1 base from V and 6 from J, leaving 13 bases between them. Germline CDR1 reads SGHNT; CDR2 reads YENEEA. The entry originates in a study of T cells in Graves' hyperthyroidism and ophthalmopathy. Whole-study context: Peripheral blood specimens were obtained at initial diagnosis, prior to any treatment.

TCR beta CDR3 regions were amplified from RNA transcripts. TCR CDR3 underwent first-round RT-PCR with the HTBI primer set. TCRdb re-analysed the multiplex PCR reads in MiXCR, keeping a single row per CDR3 protein. The repertoire consists of roughly 400,000 distinct CDR3 sequences, with 20% to 30% occurring once and the leading ten covering roughly 80%. An absence of ophthalmopathy progression within 18 months meant stable Graves' hyperthyroidism. Each patient was aged 18 to 65 and had newly diagnosed hyperthyroidism of under 2 months' duration. Lactation, pregnancy, other autoimmune disease or uncontrolled infection led to exclusion of patients.

The V call is TRBV11-3, the J call TRBJ2-7; tentatively, D is TRBD2 (7 bases). The origin of this receptor is a man in his fifties with Graves' hyperthyroidism. Sequenced: blood. In DNA form, the CDR3 reads TGTGCCAGCAGCTTAGGCGGAGGGGGGGTCGAGCAGTACTTC. This sequence encodes CASSLGGGGVEQYF.